Listed below are T cell receptor beta chains from one sample, sequenced in a study of blood T cell dynamics during melanoma immunotherapy. The protocol was immunoSEQ multiplex PCR, while the TCRdb copy is restricted to in-frame clones and leaves out a portion. Of roughly 6,500 clones listed, around 90% are singletons. The specimen comprised blood, sampled from a patient treated with checkpoint blockade. These receptors were collected from a human donor with melanoma. Each CDR3 is given with its conserved first and last residue. A D gene is named only where the DNA matches it firmly. The size entry is marked missing in some rows and otherwise reads once, few, many or a size class.

cdr3_length | clone_size | j_call | d_call | v_call | cdr3_nt | cdr3_aa
14 | . | TRBJ1-4 | TRBD1 | TRBV5-4 | TGTGCCAGCAGCCTAGACAGGGCCGATGAAAAACTGTTTTTT | CASSLDRADEKLFF
14 | . | TRBJ2-7 | TRBD1 | TRBV9 | TGTGCCAGCAGCGTAGCTCACTCTGGACAGGGTTTGTACTTC | CASSVAHSGQGLYF
13 | . | TRBJ1-1 | . | TRBV5-1 | TGCGCCAGCAGCTTGGAAGTGAACACTGAAGCTTTCTTT | CASSLEVNTEAFF
14 | once | TRBJ2-7 | TRBD1 | TRBV15 | TGTGCCACCAGCCCCGATACAGGGGGCTACGAGCAGTACTTC | CATSPDTGGYEQYF
16 | . | TRBJ2-4 | . | TRBV11-1 | TGTGCCAGCAGCCCTCCCGGGGGACTAGCCAAAAACATTCAGTACTTC | CASSPPGGLAKNIQYF
15 | . | TRBJ2-2 | TRBD2 | TRBV11-1 | TGTGCCAGCAGCCCTACTAGCGGGGGGGCCGGGGAGCTGTTTTTT | CASSPTSGGAGELFF
15 | . | TRBJ2-7 | TRBD1 | TRBV9 | TGTGCCAGCAGCGTAGGTACAGGGGTCGGCTACGAGCAGTACTTC | CASSVGTGVGYEQYF
13 | . | TRBJ1-6 | . | TRBV30 | TGTGCCTGGAGTCCCGGGACGGGGACACCCCTCCACTTT | CAWSPGTGTPLHF
15 | . | TRBJ2-1 | . | TRBV7-3 | TGTGCCAGCGCCCCAGGACAGCTAATATACAATGAGCAGTTCTTC | CASAPGQLIYNEQFF
14 | few | TRBJ1-6 | . | TRBV19 | TGTGCCAGTAGTATAGCCGGGGATAATTCACCCCTCCACTTT | CASSIAGDNSPLHF
15 | . | TRBJ2-5 | TRBD2 | TRBV4-1 | TGCGCCAGCAGCAGACAAGGGACTAGCGGAGAGACCCAGTACTTC | CASSRQGTSGETQYF
14 | . | TRBJ2-1 | . | TRBV2 | TGTGCCAGCACCCGGGGGGCCTCCTACAATGAGCAGTTCTTC | CASTRGASYNEQFF
15 | . | TRBJ2-7 | . | TRBV4-3 | TGCGCCAGCAGCCAAGATCGGAGGCTCCCCTCCGAGCAGTACTTC | CASSQDRRLPSEQYF
15 | . | TRBJ1-1 | TRBD1 | TRBV5-4 | TGTGCCAGCAGCCGACGTCGGACAGGGTACCCTGAAGCTTTCTTT | CASSRRRTGYPEAFF
16 | . | TRBJ1-5 | TRBD1 | TRBV7-2 | TGTGCCAGCAGCGTCCGACAGGGGGACGGTGGTCAGCCCCAGCATTTT | CASSVRQGDGGQPQHF
15 | . | TRBJ1-2 | . | TRBV25-1 | TGTGCCAGCAGTGGCGGGGACACGGAGAACTATGGCTACACCTTC | CASSGGDTENYGYTF
15 | once | TRBJ1-6 | . | TRBV6-4 | TGTGCCAGCAGTGCTACAAGGTCCTATAATTCACCCCTCCACTTT | CASSATRSYNSPLHF
13 | . | TRBJ1-1 | . | TRBV29-1 | TGCAGCGTTGACCGGGCCATGAACACTGAAGCTTTCTTT | CSVDRAMNTEAFF
14 | . | TRBJ2-5 | TRBD1 | TRBV4-2 | TGTGCCAGCAGCCAAGAAGGGGGCGAAGAGACCCAGTACTTC | CASSQEGGEETQYF
18 | . | TRBJ1-2 | . | TRBV5-1 | TGCGCCAGCAGAAATCCCGGGGGGGACTCTGACTCTAACTATGGCTACACCTTC | CASRNPGGDSDSNYGYTF
15 | . | TRBJ2-7 | TRBD2 | TRBV7-2 | TGTGCCAGCAGCTCCGGGGGGGCCTACTCCTACGAGCAGTACTTC | CASSSGGAYSYEQYF
16 | . | TRBJ1-5 | TRBD1 | TRBV7-2 | TGTGCCAGCAGCTTGGCCGGGACAGGGACAAATCAGCCCCAGCATTTT | CASSLAGTGTNQPQHF
13 | . | TRBJ1-2 | TRBD1 | TRBV6-4 | TGTGCCAGCAGTGAGACAGGGAACTATGGCTACACCTTC | CASSETGNYGYTF
14 | . | TRBJ2-7 | . | TRBV28 | TGTGCCAGCAGTTTAGATCAGGGGCCGGGCGAGCAGTACTTC | CASSLDQGPGEQYF
16 | . | TRBJ2-3 | TRBD2 | TRBV2 | TGTGCCAGCACAATGGGACTAGCGGGGTCCACAGATACGCAGTATTTT | CASTMGLAGSTDTQYF
16 | . | TRBJ2-7 | . | TRBV4-2 | TGTGCCAGCAGCCAAGATTGGTGGACCGCCGGCTACGAGCAGTACTTC | CASSQDWWTAGYEQYF
16 | . | TRBJ1-5 | . | TRBV19 | TGTGCCAGTAGTAACGTACCGGGGGCGAGCAATCAGCCCCAGCATTTT | CASSNVPGASNQPQHF
16 | . | TRBJ1-6 | . | TRBV7-2 | TGTGCCAGCAGCTTCACCGGACAGCCCGATAATTCACCCCTCCACTTT | CASSFTGQPDNSPLHF
15 | . | TRBJ2-3 | . | TRBV27 | TGTGCCAGCAGTTTAGGTGACAGTAACACAGATACGCAGTATTTT | CASSLGDSNTDTQYF
13 | . | TRBJ1-2 | . | TRBV30 | TGTGCCTGGAGTAGGGGGGCTAACTATGGCTACACCTTC | CAWSRGANYGYTF
13 | . | TRBJ1-1 | . | TRBV5-6 | TGTGCCAGCAGCTTCCGACCTAACACTGAAGCTTTCTTT | CASSFRPNTEAFF
15 | . | TRBJ2-2 | . | TRBV7-2 | TGTGCCAGCAGCTTAAACAGGGCGAACACCGGGGAGCTGTTTTTT | CASSLNRANTGELFF
11 | . | TRBJ2-7 | . | TRBV29-1 | TGCAGCGCAGGGTTGGGGTACGAGCAGTACTTC | CSAGLGYEQYF
14 | . | TRBJ1-1 | . | TRBV6-5 | TGTGCCAGCAGTTTGACAGGTTTGAACACTGAAGCTTTCTTT | CASSLTGLNTEAFF
15 | few | TRBJ2-3 | TRBD2 | TRBV6-4 | TGTGCCAGCAGTGAGAAAGCGGGGAGCACAGATACGCAGTATTTT | CASSEKAGSTDTQYF
11 | . | TRBJ2-3 | . | TRBV20-1 | TGCAGTGCGCTGAGGGCAGATACGCAGTATTTT | CSALRADTQYF
15 | once | TRBJ1-1 | . | TRBV5-1 | TGCGCCAGCAGCTCCGTTCGGGGGGGCTCCCTCGAAGCTTTCTTT | CASSSVRGGSLEAFF
15 | once | TRBJ2-1 | . | TRBV19 | TGTGCCAGTAGTGTAATGAACGGCCAAGACAATGAGCAGTTCTTC | CASSVMNGQDNEQFF
15 | . | TRBJ2-1 | . | TRBV6-1 | TGTGCCAGCAGCGGACCGGACGGGTCCTACAATGAGCAGTTCTTC | CASSGPDGSYNEQFF
16 | . | TRBJ2-5 | TRBD2 | TRBV6-1 | TGTGCCAGCAGTGAAGTGGGGACTAGCGGGGGGGAGACCCAGTACTTC | CASSEVGTSGGETQYF
15 | . | TRBJ2-3 | TRBD2 | TRBV5-1 | TGCGCCAGCAGCTTGGGGCGGGGGGCACCAGATACGCAGTATTTT | CASSLGRGAPDTQYF
17 | . | TRBJ1-6 | TRBD1 | TRBV2 | TGTGCCAGCAGTGAGCCATCTGACAGGGGGTATAATTCACCCCTCCACTTT | CASSEPSDRGYNSPLHF
14 | . | TRBJ2-3 | . | TRBV7-2 | TGTGCCAGCAGCTTAGCAGGGCGCACAGATACGCAGTATTTT | CASSLAGRTDTQYF
12 | . | TRBJ2-3 | . | TRBV6-1 | TGTGCCAGCAATTACAGGGTCGATACGCAGTATTTT | CASNYRVDTQYF
13 | . | TRBJ2-5 | TRBD1 | TRBV30 | TGTGCCTGGGCAACAGGGGGTGAGGAGACCCAGTACTTC | CAWATGGEETQYF
14 | . | TRBJ2-5 | . | TRBV9 | TGTGCCAGCAGCCCTAGAAGGGGGCAAGAGACCCAGTACTTC | CASSPRRGQETQYF
19 | . | TRBJ1-3 | TRBD1 | TRBV11-2 | TGTGCCAGCAGCTTTGAGGGGGCAGACGGCTTTTACTCTGGAAACACCATATATTTT | CASSFEGADGFYSGNTIYF
14 | . | TRBJ2-7 | . | TRBV25-1 | TGTGCCAGCAGTGAATCTGGACGGTTCTACGAGCAGTACTTC | CASSESGRFYEQYF
14 | . | TRBJ1-5 | . | TRBV21-1 | TGTGCCAGCAGCAGATCACCGCCCCTACAGCCCCAGCATTTT | CASSRSPPLQPQHF
16 | few | TRBJ2-5 | TRBD1 | TRBV4-3 | TGCGCCAGCAGCCAAGATCCCGGACAGGGGGCAGAGACCCAGTACTTC | CASSQDPGQGAETQYF
12 | few | TRBJ1-3 | . | TRBV2 | TGTGCCAGCAGTACGTACGGAAACACCATATATTTT | CASSTYGNTIYF
15 | . | TRBJ2-3 | . | TRBV10-3 | TGTGCCATCAGTGATGTGCGGGATAGCACAGATACGCAGTATTTT | CAISDVRDSTDTQYF
15 | few | TRBJ2-1 | TRBD1 | TRBV5-5 | TGTGCCAGCAGCTTTTCGACAGGGATCGGCAATGAGCAGTTCTTC | CASSFSTGIGNEQFF